This T cell receptor beta chain was recorded in a study of cytomegalovirus exposure and HLA in healthy donors. About the study: Approximately 77 million unique TCRs from HLA-typed donors were held in an early release of data. Assignment to the Caucasian-associated ancestry cluster applied to around four fifths of the approximately 360 genotyped donors.

CDR1 and CDR2 from the germline V gene are MDHEN and SYDVKM. The CDR3 is made up of 11 amino acids. V lost 9 bases to trimming and J lost 2 bases; unmatched junction nucleotides: 1. Both 60 Vbeta primers and 13 Jbeta primers went into the PCR. The protocol was immunoSEQ multiplex PCR, while the TCRdb copy is restricted to in-frame clones and leaves out a portion. The sample consists of about 180,000 clones, about four fifths of them appearing once. Broader study findings: Both high specificity and high sensitivity reportedly marked the classifier's diagnosis of cytomegalovirus status. Relative to equally common others, HLA-associated TCR beta chains showed greater clonal expansion in a later analysis.

Worth noting for this clone: Its antigen is unidentified. Other DNA sequences of this sample code for an identical CDR3.

This chain joins TRBV28 and TRBJ2-7, with 7 bases identical to TRBD1. Sample: PBMCs. The TCR comes from a man aged 35-49 years in good health and CMV-seronegative. CDR3 in DNA: TGTGCCAGTACAGGGGCCTACGAGCAGTACTTC. Translated: CASTGAYEQYF.